This TCR beta chain was identified during a study of T cells in Graves' hyperthyroidism and ophthalmopathy. Template material for amplifying TCR beta CDR3 regions consisted of RNA transcripts. The HTBI primer set drove a first-round RT-PCR of the TCR CDR3. TCRdb re-called the multiplex PCR reads through MiXCR, storing one row per CDR3 protein. The data contain about 740,000 distinct CDR3 sequences, less than 15% of them singletons. This CDR3 spans 15 amino acids. Trimming removed 7 bases at V and 4 bases at J, with 14 bases between. Study results and limitations: Most thyroid clonotypes that were expanded above 0.001 also turned up in blood.

As to this clonotype: What it recognizes is unknown.

Sample: blood. The chain uses TRBV12-3 or TRBV12-4 and TRBJ2-6; weak D call: TRBD1 (6 bases). This clonotype originated in a woman aged 18-35 years with Graves' hyperthyroidism. CDR3 in amino acids: CASTNYRDGANVLTF. In DNA form, the CDR3 reads TGTGCCAGCACCAATTACAGGGACGGGGCCAACGTCCTGACTTTC.